This TCR beta chain emerged from a study of blood T cell repertoires in COVID-19. Study-level background: Researchers got acute and convalescent COVID-19 samples from the United States, Italy and Spain.

The assay was immunoSEQ multiplex PCR, and TCRdb's table has in-frame clones only and misses some. The sample holds hundreds of thousands of clones, around nine tenths seen once. Membership in each cohort depended on participant-reported clinical history. This clonotype was sampled from a middle-aged woman who had recovered from COVID-19. Sequencing used PBMCs or T cells enriched from blood (not recorded which).

In DNA, the CDR3 is TGCGCCAGCAGCTTGTCTGGCGCCGCGGGGGCTGACGAAAAACTGTTTTTT. As protein: CASSLSGAAGADEKLFF. The chain employs TRBV5-1 and TRBJ1-4; a weak D match, TRBD1 (6 bases). Between the trimmed V and J ends, which lost 1 base and 8 bases, there was a span of 21 bases. CDR3 length: 17 amino acids. CDR1 is SGHRS, CDR2 YFSETQ, per germline.